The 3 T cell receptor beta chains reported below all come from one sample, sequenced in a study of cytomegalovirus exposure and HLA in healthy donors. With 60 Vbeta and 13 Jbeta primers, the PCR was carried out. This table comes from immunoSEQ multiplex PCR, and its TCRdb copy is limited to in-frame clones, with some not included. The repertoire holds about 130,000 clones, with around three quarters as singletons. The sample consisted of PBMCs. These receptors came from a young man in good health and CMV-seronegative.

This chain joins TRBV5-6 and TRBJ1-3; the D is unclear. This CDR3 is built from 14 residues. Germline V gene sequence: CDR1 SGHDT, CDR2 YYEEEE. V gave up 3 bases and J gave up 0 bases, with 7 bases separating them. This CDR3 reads CASSSFVSGNTIYF. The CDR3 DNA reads TGTGCCAGCAGCTCATTTGTCTCTGGAAACACCATATATTTT.

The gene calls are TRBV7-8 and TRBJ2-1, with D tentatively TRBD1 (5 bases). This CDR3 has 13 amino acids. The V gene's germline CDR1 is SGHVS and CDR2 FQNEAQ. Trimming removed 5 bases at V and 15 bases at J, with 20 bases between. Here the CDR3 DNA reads TGTGCCAGCAGCCGAAGACCACAGGAAAGGCTGTTCTTC. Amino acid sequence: CASSRRPQERLFF.

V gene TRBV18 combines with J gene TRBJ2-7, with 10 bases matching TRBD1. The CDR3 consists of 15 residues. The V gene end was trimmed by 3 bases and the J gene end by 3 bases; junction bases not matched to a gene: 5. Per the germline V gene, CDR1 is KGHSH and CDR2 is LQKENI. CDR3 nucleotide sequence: TGTGCCAGCTCACCCTCGGGACAGGGGAGCTACGAGCAGTACTTC. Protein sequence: CASSPSGQGSYEQYF.